A single sample gave rise to the 30 T cell receptor beta chains below, sequenced in a study of OX40 agonist ivuxolimab in advanced cancers. Clones were read by immunoSEQ multiplex PCR, and TCRdb kept only the in-frame ones, dropping some. The repertoire consists of 95,000 to 100,000 clones, with about four fifths occurring once and the leading ten covering more than 1.2%. Here the sequenced sample was CD4+ or CD8+ T cells sorted from blood, taken in a trial of the OX40 agonist ivuxolimab. These receptors were taken from an adult with an advanced solid tumor such as melanoma, head and neck, liver or kidney cancer.

J is TRBJ1-3 and V is TRBV9; D may be TRBD1 (6 bases). The CDR3 is made up of 17 amino acids. V lost 2 bases and J 2 bases, leaving 17 bases between the germline ends. Germline V CDR1 and CDR2: SGDLS, YYNGEE. CDR3 nucleotides: TGTGCCAGCAGCGTCGAGACAGGATTTAGCCCTGGAAACACCATATATTTT. Translated, it gives CASSVETGFSPGNTIYF. Filled out from reference TRBV9 and TRBJ1-3, the complete variable domain reads DSGVTQTPKHLITATGQRVTLRCSPRSGDLSVYWYQQSLDQGLQFLIQYYNGEERAKGNILERFSAQQFPDLHSELNLSSLELGDSALYFCASSVETGFSPGNTIYFGEGSWLTVV.

The chain employs TRBV7-6 and TRBJ2-1, with D perhaps matching TRBD2 (5 bases). This CDR3 comprises 14 residues. Germline V gene data show CDR1 as SGHVS and CDR2 as FNYEAQ. V lost 6 bases and J 10 bases, leaving 19 bases between the germline ends. CDR3 coding DNA: TGTGCCAGCAGTCTTAGCGCCGTTCGCGGGGAGCAGTTCTTC. Translated, it gives CASSLSAVRGEQFF.

V is TRBV7-3 and J is TRBJ2-2; TRBD1 aligns across 7 bases. The junction had 7 bases not matched to a gene; V was cut back by 2 bases and J by 7 bases. The V gene's germline CDR1 is SGHTA and CDR2 FQGTGA. The CDR3 consists of 15 residues. The CDR3, as DNA: TGTGCCAGCAGCTTAGCAGGGGGAAGGAACGGGGAGCTGTTTTTT. Its protein product is CASSLAGGRNGELFF.

The rearrangement joins TRBV29-1 to TRBJ2-6; D is uncertain. The CDR3 consists of 13 residues. Germline loops: CDR1 SQVTM, CDR2 ANQGSEA. V lost 4 bases and J 0 bases, leaving 4 bases between the germline ends. The CDR3 nucleotides are TGCAGCGTTGGGGACTCTGGGGCCAACGTCCTGACTTTC. It translates to CSVGDSGANVLTF.

The rearrangement uses TRBV27 and TRBJ1-1; D may be TRBD1 (6 bases). The CDR3 runs to 13 residues. The V gene lost 3 bases and the J gene lost 9 bases, with 14 bases spanning the gap. Germline CDR1 is MNHEY and CDR2 is SMNVEV (reference sequence). The CDR3: CASSFGTRTKAFF. In nucleotides, the CDR3 is TGTGCCAGCAGTTTCGGGACACGAACGAAAGCTTTCTTT.

This rearrangement joins TRBV19 to TRBJ2-1; 11 nucleotides line up with TRBD1. The CDR3 totals 16 residues. J gave up 10 bases and V 3 bases, and 11 bases lay outside the gene matches. Germline-derived CDR1 and CDR2 are LNHDA and SQIVND (reference sequence). DNA of the CDR3: TGTGCCAGTAGTATCTTGGGACAGGGGGGTCAGGGAGAGCAGTTCTTC. This translates into CASSILGQGGQGEQFF.

The chain couples TRBV7-3 to TRBJ1-3; D may be TRBD1 (6 bases). This CDR3 is 17 amino acids long. CDR1 and CDR2 from the germline V gene are SGHTA and FQGTGA. Between the trimmed V and J ends, which lost 1 base and 2 bases, there was a span of 15 bases. The CDR3 nucleotides are TGTGCCAGCAGCTTAAACCCCCAGGGGTCGACTGGAAACACCATATATTTT. This translates into CASSLNPQGSTGNTIYF.

Comment on this clone: At the DNA level, this CDR3 is encoded by other sequences in the same sample as well. The chain has TRBV18 and TRBJ1-5; tentatively, D is TRBD1 (5 bases). This CDR3 spans 14 amino acids. V lost 4 bases to trimming and J lost 4 bases, with 11 bases between them. Germline V lookup: CDR1 KGHSH, CDR2 LQKENI. In nucleotides, the CDR3 is TGTGCCAGCTCACTTCAGCAGGGAAATCAGCCCCAGCATTTT. Residues: CASSLQQGNQPQHF.

This clone was counted between two and nine times. The J gene is TRBJ1-2, the V gene TRBV5-6; D may be TRBD1 (5 bases). Germline values: CDR1 SGHDT, CDR2 YYEEEE. V was shortened by 4 bases and J by 5 bases, with 18 bases between the two germline ends. This CDR3 is built from 15 residues. This chain's CDR3 is CASSPRDPAHYGYTF. DNA for the CDR3: TGTGCCAGCAGCCCACGGGACCCAGCCCATTATGGCTACACCTTC.

The J gene is TRBJ2-2, the V gene TRBV28, with TRBD2 as a possible D gene (6 bases). CDR1 is MDHEN, CDR2 SYDVKM, per germline. V lost 4 bases and J 10 bases, leaving 16 bases between the germline ends. The CDR3 consists of 14 residues. CDR3 residues: CASSSPGGAVELFF. Written as DNA, the CDR3 is TGTGCCAGCAGTTCCCCCGGCGGGGCCGTGGAGCTGTTTTTT.

The genes are TRBV19 and TRBJ2-6; possibly TRBD1 for D (7 bases). The germline CDR1 and CDR2 sequences are LNHDA and SQIVND (reference sequence). The length of the CDR3 is 19 residues. Between the trimmed V and J ends, which lost 6 bases and 0 bases, there was a span of 21 bases. The CDR3 here is CASSPRGAGGTSGANVLTF. The CDR3 DNA sequence: TGTGCCAGTAGCCCCCGGGGTGCAGGGGGGACCTCTGGGGCCAACGTCCTGACTTTC.

CDR3 DNA: TGTGCCACCAGTCCGGACAGGGACTACTCTGGGGCCAACGTCCTGACTTTC. Its protein product is CATSPDRDYSGANVLTF. This chain uses TRBV15 with TRBJ2-6, with D tentatively TRBD1 (8 bases). The V and J ends lost 6 bases and 0 bases respectively, with 15 bases between them. The CDR3 runs 17 residues. The V gene's germline CDR1 is LNHNV and CDR2 YYDKDF (reference sequence).

CDR3 in amino acids: CASSQSLTANYGYTF. DNA of the CDR3: TGTGCCAGCAGCCAATCCCTAACAGCCAACTATGGCTACACCTTC. This chain uses TRBV14 with TRBJ1-2; D not resolved. Trimming took 2 bases from V and 2 from J, leaving 12 bases between them. Per the germline V gene, CDR1 is SGHDN and CDR2 is FVKESK. CDR3 length equals 15 residues.

V usage is TRBV6-6 and J usage is TRBJ1-6; D is uncertain. V lost 4 bases and J 7 bases, leaving 5 bases between the germline ends. Per germline, CDR1 MNHNY and CDR2 SVGAGI (reference sequence). The CDR3 runs 12 residues. The CDR3 spells CASSSLNSPLHF. The CDR3 DNA reads TGTGCCAGCAGTTCCCTCAATTCACCCCTCCACTTT.

V and J are TRBV7-6 and TRBJ2-2; D is undetermined. V shed 2 bases and J shed 4 bases, with 8 bases lying between them. The CDR3 covers 14 residues. Germline V gives CDR1 SGHVS, CDR2 FNYEAQ. The CDR3 is CASSLKWATGELFF. CDR3 bases: TGTGCCAGCAGCTTAAAATGGGCCACCGGGGAGCTGTTTTTT.

This clone was observed a single time. The V call is TRBV6-6, the J call TRBJ2-5; D call uncertain. Germline V gives CDR1 MNHNY, CDR2 SVGAGI (reference sequence). The CDR3 loop spans 12 amino acids. V was clipped by 2 bases and J by 5 bases, with 6 bases between them. The CDR3 DNA sequence: TGTGCCAGCAGTTACCACGAGGAGACCCAGTACTTC. This sequence encodes CASSYHEETQYF.

This chain uses TRBV13 with TRBJ2-2, with 10 bases lining up with TRBD2. The germline V gene has CDR1 PRHDT and CDR2 FYEKMQ (reference sequence). V shed 5 bases and J 4 bases; nucleotides not matched to a gene: 7. The CDR3 is 16 amino acids. As DNA, the CDR3 is TGTGCCAGCAGCGGTCAGCGGGAGGGCCGCACCGGGGAGCTGTTTTTT. Translating gives CASSGQREGRTGELFF.

The chain is built from TRBV7-2 and TRBJ2-7; TRBD1 matches 7 bases. V trimming: 5 bases; J trimming: 0 bases; junction bases outside the gene matches: 4. The length of the CDR3 is 14 residues. Germline CDR1 reads SGHTA; CDR2 reads FQGNSA. In DNA, the CDR3 is TGTGCCAGCAGCACGACAGGGCACTCCTACGAGCAGTACTTC. Protein product: CASSTTGHSYEQYF.

This chain connects TRBV6-5 to TRBJ1-1; perhaps TRBD1 as D (5 bases). Germline values: CDR1 MNHEY, CDR2 SVGAGI. V gave up 6 bases and J gave up 1 base, with 12 bases separating them. This CDR3 is built from 14 residues. The CDR3 here is CASRGGTGNTEAFF. CDR3 nucleotides: TGTGCCAGCAGGGGCGGGACGGGGAACACTGAAGCTTTCTTT.

The V call is TRBV19, the J call TRBJ2-7, with D perhaps matching TRBD1 (5 bases). CDR3 length: 15 residues. Germline CDR1 is LNHDA and CDR2 is SQIVND (reference sequence). The V end lost 0 bases, the J end lost 3 bases, and 12 bases lay between the germline ends. DNA of the CDR3: TGTGCCAGTAGTATAGAATGGCAGGGAAACTACGAGCAGTACTTC. Translating gives CASSIEWQGNYEQYF.

V and J are TRBV7-2 and TRBJ2-1; D may be TRBD1 (6 bases). The germline gives CDR1 SGHTA, CDR2 FQGNSA. The V end was cut by 5 bases, the J end by 0 bases, with 14 bases between. This CDR3 region has 16 residues. CDR3 amino acids: CASSPGQTHSYNEQFF. The CDR3 coding sequence is TGTGCCAGCAGCCCCGGACAGACTCACTCCTACAATGAGCAGTTCTTC.

This clone is labeled medium-sized. The rearrangement links TRBV28 to TRBJ2-7; the D is unclear. CDR1 MDHEN and CDR2 SYDVKM come from the germline V gene. The CDR3 runs 10 residues. CDR3 coding DNA: TGTGCCAGCAGCTTTGAGCCCCCGTATGTC. The encoded protein is CASSFEPPYV.

CDR3 amino acids: CASSLDPIRTDTQYF. The CDR3 nucleotides read TGCGCCAGCAGCTTGGATCCGATCCGGACAGATACGCAGTATTTT. The genes are TRBV5-1 and TRBJ2-3; D uncertain. This CDR3 contains 15 residues. V lost 0 bases and J lost 3, with 11 bases in between. Germline CDR1 is SGHRS and CDR2 is YFSETQ.

This chain joins TRBV7-6 and TRBJ2-7; 8 bases align to TRBD1. The CDR3 loop spans 12 amino acids. After removal of 3 bases from V and 6 bases from J, the junction contained 1 base not matched to a gene. Germline CDR1 is SGHVS and CDR2 is FNYEAQ. The CDR3 DNA is TGTGCCAGCAGCTTGGGACAGGCCGAGCAGTACTTC. Translation: CASSLGQAEQYF.

This clone was found once. This sequence joins TRBV19 and TRBJ1-1, with TRBD1 identical over 10 bases. Germline V CDR1 and CDR2: LNHDA, SQIVND (reference sequence). The CDR3 totals 15 residues. V shed 6 bases, J shed 5 bases, and the junction held 9 bases outside the gene matches. CDR3 protein: CASRPPGQGKTEAFF. The CDR3 bases are TGTGCCAGTAGACCTCCGGGACAGGGGAAGACTGAAGCTTTCTTT.

The chain couples TRBV6-5 to TRBJ1-2; D is perhaps TRBD1 (5 bases). With 7 bases removed from V and 5 bases from J, the gap between germline ends came to 17 bases. The CDR3 runs 14 residues. Looked up from germline, CDR1 is MNHEY and CDR2 is SVGAGI. CDR3 nucleotide sequence: TGTGCCAGCACCCCCCAGGGTAACATTTATGGCTACACCTTC. Amino acids: CASTPQGNIYGYTF.

The chain joins TRBV9 to TRBJ2-7; 7 nucleotides line up with TRBD1. Trimming at V came to 0 bases and at J to 0 bases, leaving 9 bases not matched to a gene. CDR1 is SGDLS, CDR2 YYNGEE, per germline. The CDR3 length is 17 residues. The CDR3 sequence is CASSVEAGGQGSYEQYF. CDR3 in DNA: TGTGCCAGCAGCGTAGAAGCAGGGGGTCAGGGCTCCTACGAGCAGTACTTC.

The J gene is TRBJ1-2, the V gene TRBV15; 7 nucleotides match TRBD1. Germline CDR1 and CDR2: LNHNV and YYDKDF (reference sequence). Trimming at V came to 8 bases and at J to 0 bases, leaving 3 bases not matched to a gene. There are 13 residues in the CDR3. The CDR3 loop is CATGDRPNYGYTF. Here the CDR3 DNA reads TGTGCCACCGGGGACAGACCTAACTATGGCTACACCTTC.

The chain is built from TRBV6-1 and TRBJ2-1; TRBD2 aligns across 15 bases. Germline loops: CDR1 MNHNS, CDR2 SASEGT. CDR3 length: 14 residues. Trimming took 8 bases from V and 9 from J; bases not matched to a gene: 5. CDR3 amino acids: CASDPGLAGGEQFF. CDR3 sequence (DNA): TGTGCCAGCGACCCGGGACTAGCGGGAGGTGAGCAGTTCTTC.

The J gene is TRBJ1-1, the V gene TRBV7-9; a weak D match, TRBD1 (6 bases). The germline V gene has CDR1 SEHNR and CDR2 FQNEAQ (reference sequence). The CDR3 has 12 residues. The V end was cut by 7 bases, the J end by 8 bases, with 14 bases between. The CDR3 DNA sequence: TGTGCCAGCAACCTTAAGGGGGTAGAAGCTTTCTTT. It yields the protein CASNLKGVEAFF.